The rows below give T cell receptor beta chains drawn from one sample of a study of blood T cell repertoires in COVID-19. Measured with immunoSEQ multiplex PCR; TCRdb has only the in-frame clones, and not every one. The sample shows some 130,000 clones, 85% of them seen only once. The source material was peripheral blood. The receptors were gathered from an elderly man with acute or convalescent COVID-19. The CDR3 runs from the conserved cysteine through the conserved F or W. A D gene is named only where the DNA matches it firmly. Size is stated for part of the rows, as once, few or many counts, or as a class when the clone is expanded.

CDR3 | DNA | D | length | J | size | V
CASSNGLGAYGYTF | TGTGCCAGCAGTAATGGGCTGGGGGCGTACGGCTACACCTTC | . | 14 | TRBJ1-2 | . | TRBV6-1
CATEMRVGAGELFF | TGTGCCACCGAGATGAGGGTAGGAGCCGGGGAGCTGTTTTTT | . | 14 | TRBJ2-2 | . | TRBV11-2
CASSSTGRTGEAFF | TGTGCCAGCAGCTCTACCGGGAGAACAGGTGAAGCTTTCTTT | . | 14 | TRBJ1-1 | few | TRBV5-6
CASSYSQGALYGYTF | TGTGCCAGCAGTTACTCCCAGGGGGCCCTCTATGGCTACACCTTC | TRBD1 | 15 | TRBJ1-2 | . | TRBV6-6
CSVDSYVEAFF | TGCAGCGTAGACAGTTACGTTGAAGCTTTCTTT | . | 11 | TRBJ1-1 | . | TRBV29-1
CASSPSQQGGYNEQFF | TGTGCCAGCTCACCATCACAACAGGGAGGGTACAATGAGCAGTTCTTC | . | 16 | TRBJ2-1 | few | TRBV18
CASSLGVWTVQETQYF | TGTGCCAGCAGCTTAGGAGTTTGGACAGTCCAAGAGACCCAGTACTTC | . | 16 | TRBJ2-5 | . | TRBV11-2
CASSARTGTITDTQYF | TGCGCCAGCAGCGCTCGGACCGGGACTATCACAGATACGCAGTATTTT | TRBD2 | 16 | TRBJ2-3 | . | TRBV4-1
CASSLDGYSNQPQHF | TGTGCCAGCAGCTTAGACGGTTATAGCAATCAGCCCCAGCATTTT | . | 15 | TRBJ1-5 | once | TRBV11-2
CASIGILNTGELFF | TGTGCCTCAATCGGGATACTCAACACCGGGGAGCTGTTTTTT | . | 14 | TRBJ2-2 | . | TRBV10-3
CASSGPGRSYEQYF | TGTGCCAGTAGTGGGCCAGGTAGGTCCTACGAGCAGTACTTC | . | 14 | TRBJ2-7 | . | TRBV19